The rows below give T cell receptor beta chains drawn from one sample of a study of response to subunit inactivated influenza vaccine. TCRdb itself ran the RT-PCR reads through MiXCR, one entry per CDR3 protein. The top ten clones hold 29% of a sample with some 150,000 distinct CDR3 sequences, approximately 12% of them seen once. This same sample was also taken into another study, of T cells expressing NK-cell markers.

Sequenced here: CD8+ T cells sorted from PBMCs, sampled approximately 12 days after vaccination. The receptors come from a man aged 45-65 years who received an inactivated influenza vaccine. The CDR3 runs from the conserved cysteine through the conserved F or W. D genes are given only for firm matches. Some rows mark clone size as missing; the rest say once, few, many or name a class of expanded clone.

v_gene	d_gene	abundance	j_gene	CDR3aa	CDR3nt
TRBV2	.	.	TRBJ2-7	CASWLDSTQGEQYF	TGTGCCAGCTGGTTGGACTCAACCCAAGGGGAGCAGTACTTC
TRBV4-2	.	.	TRBJ2-1	CASSQVVGSIDHEQFF	TGTGCCAGCAGCCAAGTTGTGGGTTCGATAGACCATGAGCAGTTCTTC
TRBV20-1	TRBD2	few	TRBJ2-3	CSARDPGLVPDTQYF	TGCAGTGCTAGAGATCCCGGACTAGTGCCAGATACGCAGTATTTT
TRBV7-8	.	few	TRBJ2-7	CASSPLGSGFEQYF	TGTGCCAGCAGCCCCCTCGGTTCGGGGTTCGAGCAGTACTTC
TRBV6-2/TRBV6-3	.	few	TRBJ2-2	CASSYGDGELFF	TGTGCCAGCAGTTATGGGGACGGGGAGCTGTTTTTT
TRBV20-1	.	.	TRBJ2-7	CSARGRRDEQYF	TGCAGTGCTAGAGGCCGGAGGGACGAGCAGTACTTC
TRBV10-1	.	few	TRBJ2-1	CASSDTVLGEQFF	TGCGCCAGCAGTGACACTGTATTGGGTGAGCAGTTCTTC
TRBV5-6	.	.	TRBJ1-1	CASSEYRIRTEAFF	TGTGCCAGCAGCGAGTACAGGATACGGACTGAAGCTTTCTTT
TRBV30	.	few	TRBJ1-1	CAWSDFWTARTEAFF	TGTGCCTGGAGTGACTTCTGGACAGCGAGGACTGAAGCTTTCTTT
TRBV4-1	TRBD2	many	TRBJ2-7	CASSQVLAGAYEQYF	TGCGCCAGCAGCCAGGTACTAGCGGGGGCCTACGAGCAGTACTTC
TRBV7-9	TRBD1	few	TRBJ1-2	CASSLETGGFKYGYTF	TGTGCCAGCAGCTTGGAGACAGGGGGGTTCAAGTATGGCTACACCTTC
TRBV7-9	.	once	TRBJ2-1	CASSSVGLPPYNEQFF	TGTGCCAGCAGCTCCGTTGGGCTACCGCCTTACAATGAGCAGTTCTTC
TRBV7-2	.	many	TRBJ1-1	CASSLAIFGFQGGVNTEAFF	TGTGCCAGCAGCTTAGCGATCTTCGGTTTCCAGGGAGGCGTCAACACTGAAGCTTTCTTT
TRBV9	.	.	TRBJ2-7	CASSAGPGYEQYF	TGTGCCAGCAGCGCGGGACCCGGCTACGAGCAGTACTTC
TRBV9	.	.	TRBJ2-7	CASSVGEPYEQYF	TGTGCCAGCAGCGTAGGAGAGCCCTACGAGCAGTACTTC
TRBV24-1	TRBD2	many	TRBJ2-2	CATSDPRTSGGTNTGELFF	TGTGCCACCAGTGATCCCAGGACTAGCGGGGGGACGAACACCGGGGAGCTGTTTTTT
TRBV27	TRBD1	.	TRBJ1-1	CASSWDSLGTEAFF	TGTGCCAGCAGTTGGGACAGCCTAGGGACTGAAGCTTTCTTT
TRBV3-1	.	many	TRBJ2-7	CASSQVYEQYF	TGTGCCAGCAGCCAAGTCTACGAGCAGTACTTC
TRBV7-8	.	few	TRBJ1-2	CASSLDLYDRSYGYTF	TGTGCCAGCAGCTTAGACCTTTACGACCGAAGCTATGGCTACACCTTC
TRBV12-3/TRBV12-4	TRBD1	many	TRBJ2-7	CASSLEGAREQYF	TGTGCCAGCAGTTTAGAGGGGGCGCGCGAGCAGTACTTC
TRBV4-1	.	many	TRBJ2-7	CASSTTESSSYEQYF	TGCGCCAGCAGTACAACAGAGTCCTCCTCCTACGAGCAGTACTTC
TRBV20-1	.	many	TRBJ1-4	CSARGAGNEKLFF	TGCAGTGCTAGGGGTGCGGGGAATGAAAAACTGTTTTTT
TRBV3-1	.	few	TRBJ2-5	CASSQGGSQETQYF	TGTGCCAGCAGCCAAGGAGGCTCCCAAGAGACCCAGTACTTC
TRBV12-3/TRBV12-4	.	.	TRBJ1-2	CASSLVAAGLSNYGYTF	TGTGCCAGCAGTTTAGTCGCGGCAGGGCTTTCTAACTATGGCTACACCTTC
TRBV9	.	few	TRBJ1-6	CASSGQGYNSPLHF	TGTGCCAGCAGCGGCCAGGGGTATAATTCACCCCTCCACTTT
TRBV2	TRBD1	.	TRBJ1-2	CASIPRDRPNYGYTF	TGTGCCAGCATCCCCCGGGACAGACCTAACTATGGCTACACCTTC
TRBV7-3	.	.	TRBJ2-1	CASSSTGPSSYNEQFF	TGTGCCAGCAGCTCGACAGGTCCGAGCTCCTACAATGAGCAGTTCTTC
TRBV6-1	.	.	TRBJ1-5	CASRVVGSNQPQHF	TGTGCCAGCAGGGTCGTTGGGAGCAATCAGCCCCAGCATTTT
TRBV29-1	.	.	TRBJ2-2	CSVDSRGNTGELFF	TGCAGCGTTGATTCCAGAGGGAACACCGGGGAGCTGTTTTTT
TRBV4-3	.	few	TRBJ1-5	CASSQVWGDRPQHF	TGCGCCAGCAGCCAAGTTTGGGGGGATCGGCCCCAGCATTTT
TRBV7-9	TRBD2	.	TRBJ2-1	CASSLGVAGTYNEQFF	TGTGCCAGCAGCTTAGGAGTAGCGGGGACATACAATGAGCAGTTCTTC
TRBV20-1	.	.	TRBJ2-7	CSAGNRRTYEQYF	TGCAGTGCAGGGAACAGGCGAACCTACGAGCAGTACTTC
TRBV29-1	TRBD1	.	TRBJ1-2	CSVTGGDYGYTF	TGCAGCGTTACAGGGGGAGACTATGGCTACACCTTC
TRBV4-3	.	few	TRBJ2-7	CASSQAYRTYEQYF	TGCGCCAGCAGCCAAGCATACAGAACCTACGAGCAGTACTTC
TRBV27	TRBD2	few	TRBJ2-3	CASSLGVAGLNTQYF	TGTGCCAGCAGTTTAGGGGTAGCGGGGCTTAATACGCAGTATTTT
TRBV6-2/TRBV6-3	.	few	TRBJ1-1	CASSYSTLSTGTENTEAFF	TGTGCCAGCAGTTACTCAACGTTATCCACCGGGACGGAGAACACTGAAGCTTTCTTT
TRBV14	.	.	TRBJ2-1	CASSQDSSYANEQFF	TGTGCCAGCAGCCAGGACAGCAGTTATGCCAATGAGCAGTTCTTC
TRBV7-9	.	few	TRBJ2-1	CASSLRFRASEQFF	TGTGCCAGCAGCTTAAGATTTCGGGCTTCTGAGCAGTTCTTC
TRBV4-3	TRBD2	.	TRBJ2-1	CASTVKGRAIDEQFF	TGCGCCAGCACCGTGAAAGGGAGGGCGATTGATGAGCAGTTCTTC
TRBV24-1	.	.	TRBJ2-5	CATSGSRLQETQYF	TGTGCCACCAGTGGATCTAGACTCCAAGAGACCCAGTACTTC
TRBV3-1	.	few	TRBJ2-1	CASSQGEFAYNEQFF	TGTGCCAGCAGCCAAGGTGAATTCGCCTACAATGAGCAGTTCTTC
TRBV29-1	TRBD2	few	TRBJ2-7	CSVALAGLGSYEQYF	TGCAGCGTTGCCCTAGCGGGATTGGGGTCCTACGAGCAGTACTTC
TRBV7-8	TRBD2	.	TRBJ2-2	CASSPFSGGGGELFF	TGTGCCAGCAGCCCATTCAGCGGGGGGGGCGGGGAGCTGTTTTTT
TRBV29-1	.	many	TRBJ2-1	CSAGPITGQFF	TGCAGCGCGGGACCCATAACGGGGCAGTTCTTC
TRBV2	.	many	TRBJ2-2	CASSEALGAGELFF	TGTGCCAGCAGTGAAGCGCTTGGGGCCGGGGAGCTGTTTTTT
TRBV20-1	.	many	TRBJ2-3	CSARNSAGETDTQYF	TGCAGTGCTCGAAATTCGGCAGGGGAGACAGATACGCAGTATTTT
TRBV28	TRBD1	few	TRBJ2-7	CASSLGLGGQSQVF	TGTGCCAGCAGTTTGGGCCTTGGGGGACAGTCTCAGGTCTTC
TRBV2	.	few	TRBJ1-5	CASSGRQNPTQPQHF	TGTGCCAGCAGTGGACGACAGAACCCCACTCAGCCCCAGCATTTT
TRBV7-9	.	few	TRBJ1-4	CASSAPTEKLFF	TGTGCCAGCAGCGCCCCGACCGAAAAACTGTTTTTT